Reported below is one T cell receptor beta chain. This sample is drawn from a study of cytomegalovirus exposure and HLA in healthy donors. The PCR contained 60 Vbeta and 13 Jbeta primers. The table came from immunoSEQ multiplex PCR; TCRdb's copy has only in-frame clones and leaves some out. This table has over 150,000 clones, 75% to 85% appearing once. Trimming cost V 5 bases and J 3 bases, with 14 bases left between them. This CDR3 region has 14 residues. Germline V gene sequence: CDR1 MGHRA, CDR2 YSYEKL. The chain uses TRBV4-1 and TRBJ2-7; D might be TRBD2 (7 bases). This receptor was taken from a man aged 45-65 years in good health and CMV-seropositive. The sample consisted of PBMCs. The CDR3 sequence is CASSYGEGGYEQYF. CDR3 sequence (DNA): TGCGCCAGCAGCTACGGGGAGGGGGGCTACGAGCAGTACTTC.